This TCR beta chain is drawn from a study of glioma-infiltrating T cells after dendritic cell vaccination. The PCR used 60 V beta and 13 J beta primers. Clones were read by immunoSEQ multiplex PCR, and TCRdb kept only the in-frame ones, dropping some. The data contain 100,000 or so clones, almost 90% of them singletons. Regarding time point: after dendritic cell vaccination, including at tumor progression/relapse. The germline CDR1 and CDR2 sequences are SNHLY and FYNNEI. Trimming took 11 bases from V and 3 from J, leaving 5 bases between them. CDR3 length: 9 residues. The source of this sequence is a human donor with glioblastoma. The starting material was blood, obtained after dendritic cell vaccination. The gene calls are TRBV2 and TRBJ2-7; D unresolved. The CDR3 protein is CAFHYEQYF. Written as DNA, the CDR3 is TGTGCCTTCCACTACGAGCAGTACTTC.